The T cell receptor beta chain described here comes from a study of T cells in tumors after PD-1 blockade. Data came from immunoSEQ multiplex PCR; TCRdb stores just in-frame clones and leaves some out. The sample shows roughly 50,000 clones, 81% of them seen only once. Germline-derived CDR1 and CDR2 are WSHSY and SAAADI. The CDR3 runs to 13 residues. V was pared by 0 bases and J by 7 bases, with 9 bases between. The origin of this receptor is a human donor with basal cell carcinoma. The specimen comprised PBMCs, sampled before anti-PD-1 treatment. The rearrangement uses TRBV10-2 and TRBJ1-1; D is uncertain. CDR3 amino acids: CASSESGRIEAFF. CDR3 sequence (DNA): TGCGCCAGCAGTGAGTCGGGCCGAATTGAAGCTTTCTTT.